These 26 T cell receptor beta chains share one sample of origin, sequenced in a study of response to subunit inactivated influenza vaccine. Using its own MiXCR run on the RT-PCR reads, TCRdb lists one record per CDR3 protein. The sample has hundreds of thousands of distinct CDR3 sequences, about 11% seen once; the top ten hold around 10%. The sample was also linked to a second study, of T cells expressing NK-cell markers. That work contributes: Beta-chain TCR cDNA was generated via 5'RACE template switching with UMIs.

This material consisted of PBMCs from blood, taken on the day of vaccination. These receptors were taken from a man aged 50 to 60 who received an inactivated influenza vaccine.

The CDR3 DNA sequence: TGTGCCACTCGGCAGGTCTATGGCTACACCTTC. Protein product: CATRQVYGYTF. J is TRBJ1-2 and V is TRBV2; D is ambiguous. CDR1 is SNHLY and CDR2 is FYNNEI in the germline V gene. The CDR3 totals 11 residues. V lost 10 bases and J lost 4, with 10 bases in between.

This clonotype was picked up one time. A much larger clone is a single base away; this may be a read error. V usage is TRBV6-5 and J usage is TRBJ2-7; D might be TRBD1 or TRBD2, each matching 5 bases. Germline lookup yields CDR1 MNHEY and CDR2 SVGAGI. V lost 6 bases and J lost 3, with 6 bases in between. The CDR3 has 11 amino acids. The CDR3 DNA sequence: TGTGCCAGCAGGGGGGTCTACGAGCAGTACTTC. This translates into CASRGVYEQYF.

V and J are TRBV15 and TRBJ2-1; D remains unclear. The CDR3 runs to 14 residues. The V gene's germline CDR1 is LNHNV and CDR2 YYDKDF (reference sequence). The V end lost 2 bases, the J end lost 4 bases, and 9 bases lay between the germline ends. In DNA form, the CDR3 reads TGTGCCACCAGCAGATTTCCTAGTTACAATGAGCAGTTCTTC. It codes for CATSRFPSYNEQFF.

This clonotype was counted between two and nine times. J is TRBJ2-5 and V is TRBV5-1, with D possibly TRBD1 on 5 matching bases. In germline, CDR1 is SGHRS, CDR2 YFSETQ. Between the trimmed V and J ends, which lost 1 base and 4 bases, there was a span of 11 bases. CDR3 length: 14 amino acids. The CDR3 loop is CASSLSQVRETQYF. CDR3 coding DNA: TGCGCCAGCAGCTTGTCACAGGTTCGAGAGACCCAGTACTTC.

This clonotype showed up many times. DNA of the CDR3: TGCGCCAGCAGCTCCAGTTTTCAGGGGGGTAACACCGGGGAGCTGTTTTTT. It yields the protein CASSSSFQGGNTGELFF. This chain connects TRBV5-1 to TRBJ2-2; weak D call: TRBD1 (7 bases). V lost 3 bases and J lost 2, with 17 bases in between. The CDR3 runs 17 residues. CDR1 and CDR2 from the germline V gene are SGHRS and YFSETQ.

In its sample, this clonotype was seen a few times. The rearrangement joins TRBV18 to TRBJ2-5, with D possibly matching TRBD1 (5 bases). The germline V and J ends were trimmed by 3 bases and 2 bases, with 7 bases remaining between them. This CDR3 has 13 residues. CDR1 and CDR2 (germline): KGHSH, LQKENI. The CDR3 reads CASSPTAQETQYF. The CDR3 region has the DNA TGTGCCAGCTCACCGACAGCACAAGAGACCCAGTACTTC.

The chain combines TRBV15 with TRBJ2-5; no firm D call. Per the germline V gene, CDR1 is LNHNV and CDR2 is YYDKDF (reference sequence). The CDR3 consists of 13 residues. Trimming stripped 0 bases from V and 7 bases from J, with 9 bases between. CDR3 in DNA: TGTGCCACCAGCAGAGACCAAAGTGGGACCCAGTACTTC. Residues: CATSRDQSGTQYF. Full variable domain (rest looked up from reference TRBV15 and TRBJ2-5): DAMVIQNPRYQVTQFGKPVTLSCSQTLNHNVMYWYQQKSSQAPKLLFHYYDKDFNNEADTPDNFQSRRPNTSFCFLDIRSPGLGDTAMYLCATSRDQSGTQYFGPGTRLLVL.

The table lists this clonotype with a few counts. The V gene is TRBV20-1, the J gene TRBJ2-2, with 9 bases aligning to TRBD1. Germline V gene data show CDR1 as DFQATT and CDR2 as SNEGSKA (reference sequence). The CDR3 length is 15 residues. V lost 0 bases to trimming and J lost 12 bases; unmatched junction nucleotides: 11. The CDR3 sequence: CSARDLGQGFRQLFF. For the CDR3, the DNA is TGCAGTGCTAGAGATTTGGGACAGGGTTTCAGGCAGCTGTTTTTT.

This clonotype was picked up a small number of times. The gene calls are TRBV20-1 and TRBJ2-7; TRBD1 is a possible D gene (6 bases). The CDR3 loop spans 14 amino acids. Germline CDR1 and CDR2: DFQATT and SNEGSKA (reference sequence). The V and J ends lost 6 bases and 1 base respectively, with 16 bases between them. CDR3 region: CSAAPGAFSYEQYF. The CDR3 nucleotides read TGCAGTGCCGCCCCAGGGGCCTTTTCCTACGAGCAGTACTTC.

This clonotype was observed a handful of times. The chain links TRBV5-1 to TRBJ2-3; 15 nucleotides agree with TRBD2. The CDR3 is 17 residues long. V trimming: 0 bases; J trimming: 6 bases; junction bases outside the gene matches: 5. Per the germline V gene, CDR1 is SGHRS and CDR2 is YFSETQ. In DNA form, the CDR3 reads TGCGCCAGCAGCTTGGGGACTAGCGGGGGGGCGTCTGATACGCAGTATTTT. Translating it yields CASSLGTSGGASDTQYF.

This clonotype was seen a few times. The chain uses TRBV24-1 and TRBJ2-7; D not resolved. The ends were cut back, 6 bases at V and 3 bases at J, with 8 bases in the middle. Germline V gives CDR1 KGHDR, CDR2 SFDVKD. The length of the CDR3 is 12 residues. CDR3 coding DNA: TGTGCCACCAGTAAAAACGGCTACGAGCAGTACTTC. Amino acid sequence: CATSKNGYEQYF.

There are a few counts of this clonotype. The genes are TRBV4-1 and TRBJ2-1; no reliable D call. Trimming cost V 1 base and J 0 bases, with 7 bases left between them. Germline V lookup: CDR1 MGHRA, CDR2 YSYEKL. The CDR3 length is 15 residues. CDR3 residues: CASSQVFISYNEQFF. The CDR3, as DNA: TGCGCCAGCAGCCAAGTATTTATCTCCTACAATGAGCAGTTCTTC.

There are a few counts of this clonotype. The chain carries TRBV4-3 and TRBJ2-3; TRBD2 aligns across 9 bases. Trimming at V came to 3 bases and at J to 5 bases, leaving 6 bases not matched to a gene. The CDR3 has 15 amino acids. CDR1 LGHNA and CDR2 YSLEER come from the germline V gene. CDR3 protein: CASSQVAGVVDTQYF. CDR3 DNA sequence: TGCGCCAGCAGCCAGGTAGCGGGAGTAGTAGATACGCAGTATTTT.

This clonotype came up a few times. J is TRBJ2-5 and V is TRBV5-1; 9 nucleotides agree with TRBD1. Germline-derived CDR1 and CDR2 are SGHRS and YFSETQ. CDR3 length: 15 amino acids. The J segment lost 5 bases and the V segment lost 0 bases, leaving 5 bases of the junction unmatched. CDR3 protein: CASSLDRGLGETQYF. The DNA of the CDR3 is TGCGCCAGCAGCTTGGACAGGGGGCTGGGGGAGACCCAGTACTTC.

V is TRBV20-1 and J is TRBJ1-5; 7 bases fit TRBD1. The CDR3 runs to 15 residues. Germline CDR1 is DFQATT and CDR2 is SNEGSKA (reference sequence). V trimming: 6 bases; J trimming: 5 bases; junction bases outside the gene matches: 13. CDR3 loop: CSASPARGLHQPQHF. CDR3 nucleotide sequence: TGCAGTGCCTCCCCGGCCAGGGGGTTGCATCAGCCCCAGCATTTT.

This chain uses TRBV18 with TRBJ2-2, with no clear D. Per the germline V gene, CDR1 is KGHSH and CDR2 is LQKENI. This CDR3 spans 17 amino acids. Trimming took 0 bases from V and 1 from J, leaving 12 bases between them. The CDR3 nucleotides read TGTGCCAGCTCACCACCGGGCCAGCGACTGAACACCGGGGAGCTGTTTTTT. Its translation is CASSPPGQRLNTGELFF.

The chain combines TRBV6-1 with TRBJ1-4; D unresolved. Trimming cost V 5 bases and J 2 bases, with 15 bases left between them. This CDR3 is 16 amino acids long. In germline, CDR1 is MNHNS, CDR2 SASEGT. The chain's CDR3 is CASSLPLRTTNEKLFF. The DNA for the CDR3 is TGTGCCAGCAGTCTTCCGCTCAGGACGACTAATGAAAAACTGTTTTTT.

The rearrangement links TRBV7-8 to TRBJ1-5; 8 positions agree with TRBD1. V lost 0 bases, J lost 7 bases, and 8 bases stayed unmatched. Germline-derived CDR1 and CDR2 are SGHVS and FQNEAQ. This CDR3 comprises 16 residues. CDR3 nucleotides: TGTGCCAGCAGCTTAGCCCAACTAACAGGGGGACAGCCCCAGCATTTT. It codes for CASSLAQLTGGQPQHF.

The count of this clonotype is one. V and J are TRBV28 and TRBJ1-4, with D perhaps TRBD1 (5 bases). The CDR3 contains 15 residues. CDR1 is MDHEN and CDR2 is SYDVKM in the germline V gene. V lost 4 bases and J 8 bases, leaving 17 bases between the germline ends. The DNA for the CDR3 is TGTGCCAGCAGTTCACTCGGCGGGGGAGAGGAAAAACTGTTTTTT. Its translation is CASSSLGGGEEKLFF.

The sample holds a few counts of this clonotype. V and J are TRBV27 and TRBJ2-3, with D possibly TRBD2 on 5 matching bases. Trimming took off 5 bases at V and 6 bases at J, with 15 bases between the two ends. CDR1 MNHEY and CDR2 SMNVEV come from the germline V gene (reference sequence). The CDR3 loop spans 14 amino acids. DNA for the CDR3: TGTGCCAGCAGTGGCGGAACGAGGGCCGATACGCAGTATTTT. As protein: CASSGGTRADTQYF.

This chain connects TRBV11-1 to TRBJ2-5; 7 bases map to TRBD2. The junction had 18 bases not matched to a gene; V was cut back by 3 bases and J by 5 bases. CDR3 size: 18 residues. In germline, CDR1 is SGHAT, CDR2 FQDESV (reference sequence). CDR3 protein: CASSFPLNSGLPEETQYF. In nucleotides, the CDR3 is TGTGCCAGCAGCTTTCCTCTGAATAGCGGGCTCCCCGAGGAGACCCAGTACTTC.

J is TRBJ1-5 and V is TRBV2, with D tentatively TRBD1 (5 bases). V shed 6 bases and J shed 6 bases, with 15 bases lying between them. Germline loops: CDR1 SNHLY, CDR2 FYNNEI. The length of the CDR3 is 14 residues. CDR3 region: CASRGDWGGQPQHF. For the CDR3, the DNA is TGTGCCAGCAGGGGGGACTGGGGCGGTCAGCCCCAGCATTTT.

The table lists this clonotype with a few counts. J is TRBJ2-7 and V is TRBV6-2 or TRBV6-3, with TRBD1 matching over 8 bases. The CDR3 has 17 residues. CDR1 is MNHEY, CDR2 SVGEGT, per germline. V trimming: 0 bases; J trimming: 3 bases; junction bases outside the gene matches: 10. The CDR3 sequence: CASSYSRFGQGIYEQYF. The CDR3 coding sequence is TGTGCCAGCAGTTACTCGAGATTCGGACAGGGAATCTACGAGCAGTACTTC.

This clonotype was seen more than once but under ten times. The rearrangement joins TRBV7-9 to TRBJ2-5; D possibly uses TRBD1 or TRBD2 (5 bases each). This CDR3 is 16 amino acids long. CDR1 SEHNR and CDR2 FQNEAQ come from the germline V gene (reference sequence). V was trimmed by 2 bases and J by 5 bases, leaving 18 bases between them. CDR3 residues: CASSLPAGRGRETQYF. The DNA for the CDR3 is TGTGCCAGCAGCTTACCGGCAGGGCGCGGGCGGGAGACCCAGTACTTC.

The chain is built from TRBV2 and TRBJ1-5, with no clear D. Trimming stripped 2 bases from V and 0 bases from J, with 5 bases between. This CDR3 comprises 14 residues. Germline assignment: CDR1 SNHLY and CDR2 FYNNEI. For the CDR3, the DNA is TGTGCCAGCAGTGAAAAGGATAGCAATCAGCCCCAGCATTTT. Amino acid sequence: CASSEKDSNQPQHF.

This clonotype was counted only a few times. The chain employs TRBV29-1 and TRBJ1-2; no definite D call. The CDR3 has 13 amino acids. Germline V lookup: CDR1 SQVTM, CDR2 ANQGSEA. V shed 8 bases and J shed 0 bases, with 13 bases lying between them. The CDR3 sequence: CSSRKGTNYGYTF. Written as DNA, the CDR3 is TGCAGCTCACGAAAAGGGACTAACTATGGCTACACCTTC.